This T cell receptor beta chain was observed in a study of blood T cell repertoires in COVID-19. The wider study: The cDNA or gDNA used as material had been derived from T cells, B-cell-depleted T cells, or PBMCs.

The length of the CDR3 is 15 residues. The trim removed 4 bases at V and 8 bases at J, leaving 13 bases unmatched. Germline CDR1 reads SGDLS; CDR2 reads YYNGEE. As originally analysed: For nucleated cells, counts were estimated from reference gene primer amplification. Clones were sequenced by immunoSEQ multiplex PCR, and TCRdb holds only the in-frame ones, with some missing. The V and J calls and clone size were taken over from that table, and D and trimming were inferred from the DNA. Of tens of thousands of clones listed, more than 80% are singletons. The rearrangement joins TRBV9 to TRBJ1-2; 8 bases are a match to TRBD1. The specimen was peripheral blood. This clonotype was sampled from a woman older than 75 with acute or convalescent COVID-19. The CDR3 is CASSSQTGAMQGYTF. The CDR3, as DNA: TGTGCCAGCAGCTCCCAGACAGGGGCGATGCAGGGCTACACCTTC. Drawing the rest from reference TRBV9 and TRBJ1-2, the complete variable domain is DSGVTQTPKHLITATGQRVTLRCSPRSGDLSVYWYQQSLDQGLQFLIQYYNGEERAKGNILERFSAQQFPDLHSELNLSSLELGDSALYFCASSSQTGAMQGYTFGSGTRLTVV.